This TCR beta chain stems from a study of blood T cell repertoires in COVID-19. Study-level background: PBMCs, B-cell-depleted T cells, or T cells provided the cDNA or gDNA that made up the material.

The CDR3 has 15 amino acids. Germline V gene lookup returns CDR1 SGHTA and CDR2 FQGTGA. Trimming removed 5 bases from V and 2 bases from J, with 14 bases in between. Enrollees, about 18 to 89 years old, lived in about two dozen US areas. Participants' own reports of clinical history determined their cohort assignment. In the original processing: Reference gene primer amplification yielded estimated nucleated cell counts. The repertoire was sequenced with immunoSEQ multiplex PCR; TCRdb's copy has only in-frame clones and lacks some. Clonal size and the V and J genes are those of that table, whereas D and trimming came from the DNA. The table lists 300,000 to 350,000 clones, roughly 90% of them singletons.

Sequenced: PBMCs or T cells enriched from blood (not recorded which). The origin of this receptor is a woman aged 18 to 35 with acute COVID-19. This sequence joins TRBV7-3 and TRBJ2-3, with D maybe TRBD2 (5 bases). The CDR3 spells CASSPMAGNTDTQYF. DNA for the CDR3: TGTGCCAGCAGCCCCATGGCGGGCAACACAGATACGCAGTATTTT.